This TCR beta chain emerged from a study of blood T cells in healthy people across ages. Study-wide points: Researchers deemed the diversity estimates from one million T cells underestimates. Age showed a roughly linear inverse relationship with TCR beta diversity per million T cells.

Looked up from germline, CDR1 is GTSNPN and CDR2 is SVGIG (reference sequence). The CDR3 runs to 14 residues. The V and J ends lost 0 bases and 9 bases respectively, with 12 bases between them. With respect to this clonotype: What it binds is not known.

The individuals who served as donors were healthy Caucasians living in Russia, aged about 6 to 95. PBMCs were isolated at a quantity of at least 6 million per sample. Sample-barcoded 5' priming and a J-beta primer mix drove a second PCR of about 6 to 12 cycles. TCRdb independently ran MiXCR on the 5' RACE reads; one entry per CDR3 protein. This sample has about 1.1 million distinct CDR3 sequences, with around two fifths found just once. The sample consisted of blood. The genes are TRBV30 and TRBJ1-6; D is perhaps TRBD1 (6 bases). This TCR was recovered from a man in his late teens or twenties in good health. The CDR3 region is CAWSVRGRGSPLHF. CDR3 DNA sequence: TGTGCCTGGAGTGTACGCGGCAGGGGTTCACCCCTCCACTTT. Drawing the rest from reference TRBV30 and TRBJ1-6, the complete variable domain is SQTIHQWPATLVQPVGSPLSLECTVEGTSNPNLYWYRQAAGRGLQLLFYSVGIGQISSEVPQNLSASRPQDRQFILSSKKLLLSDSGFYLCAWSVRGRGSPLHFGNGTRLTVT.